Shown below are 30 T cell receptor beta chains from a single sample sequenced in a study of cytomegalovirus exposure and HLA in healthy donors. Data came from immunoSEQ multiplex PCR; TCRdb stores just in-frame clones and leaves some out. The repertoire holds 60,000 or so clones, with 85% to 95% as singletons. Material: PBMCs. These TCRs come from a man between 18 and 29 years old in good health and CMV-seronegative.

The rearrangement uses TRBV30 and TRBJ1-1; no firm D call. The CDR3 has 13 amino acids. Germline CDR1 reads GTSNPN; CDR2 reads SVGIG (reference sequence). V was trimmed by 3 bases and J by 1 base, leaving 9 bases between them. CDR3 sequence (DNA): TGTGCCTGGAGGCTTGCAGGGAACACTGAAGCTTTCTTT. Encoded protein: CAWRLAGNTEAFF.

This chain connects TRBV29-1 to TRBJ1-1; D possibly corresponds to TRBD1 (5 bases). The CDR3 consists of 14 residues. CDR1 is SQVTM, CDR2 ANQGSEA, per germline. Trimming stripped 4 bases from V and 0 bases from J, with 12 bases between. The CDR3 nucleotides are TGCAGCGTTGGCCTGACAGCTATGAACACTGAAGCTTTCTTT. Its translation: CSVGLTAMNTEAFF.

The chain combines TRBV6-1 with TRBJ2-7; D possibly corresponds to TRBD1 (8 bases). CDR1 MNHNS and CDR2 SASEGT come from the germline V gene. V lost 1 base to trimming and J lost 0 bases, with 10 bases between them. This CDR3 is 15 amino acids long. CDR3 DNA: TGTGCCAGCAGTGAAGACAGGGGGGGCTCCTACGAGCAGTACTTC. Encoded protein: CASSEDRGGSYEQYF.

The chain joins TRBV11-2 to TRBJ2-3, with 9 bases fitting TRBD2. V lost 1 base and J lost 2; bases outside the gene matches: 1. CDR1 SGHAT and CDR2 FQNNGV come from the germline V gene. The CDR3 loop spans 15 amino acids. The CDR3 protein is CASSLGLAVTDTQYF. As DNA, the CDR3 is TGTGCCAGCAGCTTAGGACTAGCGGTCACAGATACGCAGTATTTT. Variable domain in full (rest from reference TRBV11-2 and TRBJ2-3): EAGVAQSPRYKIIEKRQSVAFWCNPISGHATLYWYQQILGQGPKLLIQFQNNGVVDDSQLPKDRFSAERLKGVDSTLKIQPAKLEDSAVYLCASSLGLAVTDTQYFGPGTRLTVL.

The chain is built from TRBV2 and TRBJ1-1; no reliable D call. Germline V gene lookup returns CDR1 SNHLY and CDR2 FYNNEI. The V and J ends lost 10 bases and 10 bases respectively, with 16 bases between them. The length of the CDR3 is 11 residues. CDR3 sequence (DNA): TGTGCCATCCCAGCCTTGGAGGGAGCTTTCTTT. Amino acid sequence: CAIPALEGAFF.

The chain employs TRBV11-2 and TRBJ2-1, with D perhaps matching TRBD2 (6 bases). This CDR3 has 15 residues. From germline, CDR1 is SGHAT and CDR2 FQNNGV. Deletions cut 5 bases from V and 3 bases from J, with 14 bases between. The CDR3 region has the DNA TGTGCCAGCAGCCAAAGCGGGCCTTACTACAATGAGCAGTTCTTC. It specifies CASSQSGPYYNEQFF.

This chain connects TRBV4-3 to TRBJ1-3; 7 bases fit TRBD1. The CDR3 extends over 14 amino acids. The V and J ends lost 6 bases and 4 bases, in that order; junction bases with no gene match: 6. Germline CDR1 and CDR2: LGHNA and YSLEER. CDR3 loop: CASRGTEAGNTIYF. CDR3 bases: TGCGCCAGCAGAGGGACAGAAGCGGGAAACACCATATATTTT.

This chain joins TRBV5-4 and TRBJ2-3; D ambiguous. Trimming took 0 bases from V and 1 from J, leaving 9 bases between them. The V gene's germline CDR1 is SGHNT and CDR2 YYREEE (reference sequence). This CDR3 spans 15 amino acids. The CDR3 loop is CASSLEAPRTDTQYF. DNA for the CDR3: TGTGCCAGCAGCTTGGAAGCGCCACGCACAGATACGCAGTATTTT.

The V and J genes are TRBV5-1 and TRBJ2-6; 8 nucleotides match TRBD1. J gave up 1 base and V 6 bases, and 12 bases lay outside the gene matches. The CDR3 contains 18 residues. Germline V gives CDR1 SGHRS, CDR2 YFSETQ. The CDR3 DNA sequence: TGCGCCAGCAAGGGCGGAGACAGGGGAATTTCTGGGGCCAACGTCCTGACTTTC. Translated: CASKGGDRGISGANVLTF.

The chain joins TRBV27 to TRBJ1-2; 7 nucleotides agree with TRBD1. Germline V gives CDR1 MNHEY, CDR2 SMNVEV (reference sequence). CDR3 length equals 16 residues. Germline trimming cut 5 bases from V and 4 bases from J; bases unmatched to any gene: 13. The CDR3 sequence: CASSAAGTEAIYGYTF. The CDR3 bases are TGTGCCAGCAGTGCCGCCGGGACAGAGGCTATCTATGGCTACACCTTC.

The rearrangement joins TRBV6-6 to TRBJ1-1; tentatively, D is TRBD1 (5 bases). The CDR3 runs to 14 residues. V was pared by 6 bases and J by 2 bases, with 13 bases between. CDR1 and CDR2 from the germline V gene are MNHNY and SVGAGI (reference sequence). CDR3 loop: CASSYQGLNTEAFF. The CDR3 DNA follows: TGTGCCAGCAGCTACCAGGGTTTAAACACTGAAGCTTTCTTT.

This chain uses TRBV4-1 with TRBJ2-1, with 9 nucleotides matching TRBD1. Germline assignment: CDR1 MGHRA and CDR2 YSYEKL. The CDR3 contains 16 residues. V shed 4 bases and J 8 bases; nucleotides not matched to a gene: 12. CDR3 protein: CASSLLQGASIDEQFF. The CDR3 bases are TGCGCCAGCAGCCTCTTACAGGGGGCAAGTATCGATGAGCAGTTCTTC.

As DNA, the CDR3 is TGTGCCAGCACCCCCCGACAGGGGGCTGACGGGGCCAACGTCCTGACTTTC. Its protein product is CASTPRQGADGANVLTF. The chain recombines TRBV28 with TRBJ2-6, with 10 bases aligning to TRBD1. Germline V gene data show CDR1 as MDHEN and CDR2 as SYDVKM. After removal of 7 bases from V and 4 bases from J, the junction contained 10 bases not matched to a gene. CDR3 size: 17 residues.

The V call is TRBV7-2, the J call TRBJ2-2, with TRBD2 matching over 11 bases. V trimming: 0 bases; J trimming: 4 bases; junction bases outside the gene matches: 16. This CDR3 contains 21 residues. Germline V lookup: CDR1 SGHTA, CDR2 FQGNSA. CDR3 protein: CASSLADSASGRTSGTGELFF. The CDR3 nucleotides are TGTGCCAGCAGCTTAGCGGATTCGGCTAGCGGGAGGACATCGGGCACCGGGGAGCTGTTTTTT.

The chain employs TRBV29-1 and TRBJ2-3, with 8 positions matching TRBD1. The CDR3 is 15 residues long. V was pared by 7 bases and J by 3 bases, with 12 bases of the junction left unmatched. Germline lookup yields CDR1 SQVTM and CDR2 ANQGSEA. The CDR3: CSASGGRDETDTQYF. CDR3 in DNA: TGCAGCGCCTCAGGGGGCAGGGATGAGACAGATACGCAGTATTTT.

Here the CDR3 DNA reads TGTGCCAGCAGTTTCGGGGTCCAGGGGGAGCAGTACTTC. This translates into CASSFGVQGEQYF. V usage is TRBV27 and J usage is TRBJ2-7, with D perhaps matching TRBD1 (6 bases). V lost 3 bases and J 7 bases, leaving 13 bases between the germline ends. The CDR3 has 13 residues. CDR1 and CDR2 (germline): MNHEY, SMNVEV (reference sequence).

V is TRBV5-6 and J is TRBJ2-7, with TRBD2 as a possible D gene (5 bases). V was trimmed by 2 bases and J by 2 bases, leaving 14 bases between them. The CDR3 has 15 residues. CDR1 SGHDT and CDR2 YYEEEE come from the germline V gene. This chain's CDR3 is CASSLGMGVAYEQYF. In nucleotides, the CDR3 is TGTGCCAGCAGCTTAGGGATGGGAGTAGCCTACGAGCAGTACTTC.

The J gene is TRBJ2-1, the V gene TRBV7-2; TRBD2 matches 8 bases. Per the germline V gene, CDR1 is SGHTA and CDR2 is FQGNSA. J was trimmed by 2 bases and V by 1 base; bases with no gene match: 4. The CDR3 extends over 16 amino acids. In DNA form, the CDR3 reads TGTGCCAGCAGCTTAGTGAGCGGGGGAACCTACAATGAGCAGTTCTTC. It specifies CASSLVSGGTYNEQFF.

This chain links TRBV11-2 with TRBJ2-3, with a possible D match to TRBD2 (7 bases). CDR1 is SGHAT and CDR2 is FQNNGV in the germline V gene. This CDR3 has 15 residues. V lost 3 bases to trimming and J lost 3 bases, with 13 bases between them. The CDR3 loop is CASSFRGRATDTQYF. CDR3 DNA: TGTGCCAGCAGCTTTAGGGGGAGGGCTACAGATACGCAGTATTTT.

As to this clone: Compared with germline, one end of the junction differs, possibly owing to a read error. The CDR3 reads CAISDGLAGNEQFF. The DNA of the CDR3 is TGTGCCATAAGTGACGGACTAGCGGGGAATGAGCAGTTCTTC. The rearrangement uses TRBV10-3 and TRBJ2-1; 12 nucleotides agree with TRBD2. The CDR3 extends over 14 amino acids. CDR1 and CDR2 from the germline V gene are ENHRY and SYGVKD.

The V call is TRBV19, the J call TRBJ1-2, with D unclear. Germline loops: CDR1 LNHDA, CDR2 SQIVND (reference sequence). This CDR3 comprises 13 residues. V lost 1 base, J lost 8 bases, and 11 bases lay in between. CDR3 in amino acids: CASSIARERGYTF. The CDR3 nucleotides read TGTGCCAGTAGTATAGCGAGGGAAAGGGGCTACACCTTC.

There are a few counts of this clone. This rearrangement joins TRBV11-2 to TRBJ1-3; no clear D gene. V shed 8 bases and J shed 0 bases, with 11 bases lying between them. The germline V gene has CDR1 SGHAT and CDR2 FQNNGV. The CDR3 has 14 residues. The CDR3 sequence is CASGEDYSGNTIYF. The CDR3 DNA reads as TGTGCCAGCGGGGAGGACTACTCTGGAAACACCATATATTTT.

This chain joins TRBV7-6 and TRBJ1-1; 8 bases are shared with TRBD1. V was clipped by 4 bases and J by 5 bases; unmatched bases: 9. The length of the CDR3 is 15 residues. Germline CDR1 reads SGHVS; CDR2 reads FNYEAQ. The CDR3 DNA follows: TGTGCCAGCAGCTGGCCACCGGGACAGGAAACTGAAGCTTTCTTT. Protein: CASSWPPGQETEAFF.

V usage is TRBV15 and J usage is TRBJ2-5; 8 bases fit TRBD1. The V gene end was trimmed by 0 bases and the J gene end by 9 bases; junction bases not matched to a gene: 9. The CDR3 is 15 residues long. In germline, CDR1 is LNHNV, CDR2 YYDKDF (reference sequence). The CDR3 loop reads CATSRDQLTGEAQYF. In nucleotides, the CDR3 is TGTGCCACCAGCAGAGATCAATTGACAGGGGAAGCCCAGTACTTC. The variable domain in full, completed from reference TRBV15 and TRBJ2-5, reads DAMVIQNPRYQVTQFGKPVTLSCSQTLNHNVMYWYQQKSSQAPKLLFHYYDKDFNNEADTPDNFQSRRPNTSFCFLDIRSPGLGDTAMYLCATSRDQLTGEAQYFGPGTRLLVL.

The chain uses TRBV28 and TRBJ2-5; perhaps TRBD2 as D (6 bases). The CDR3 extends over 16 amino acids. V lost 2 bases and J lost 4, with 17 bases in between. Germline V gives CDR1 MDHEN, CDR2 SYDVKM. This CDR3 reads CASSLEGGGGRETQYF. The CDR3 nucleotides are TGTGCCAGCAGTTTAGAGGGAGGTGGCGGAAGAGAGACCCAGTACTTC.

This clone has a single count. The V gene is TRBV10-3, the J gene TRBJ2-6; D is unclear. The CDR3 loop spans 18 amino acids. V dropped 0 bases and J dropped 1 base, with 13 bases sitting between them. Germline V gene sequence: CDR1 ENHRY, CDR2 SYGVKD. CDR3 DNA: TGTGCCATCAGTGAGTCTATCCCCCTAGGATCTGGGGCCAACGTCCTGACTTTC. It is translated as CAISESIPLGSGANVLTF.

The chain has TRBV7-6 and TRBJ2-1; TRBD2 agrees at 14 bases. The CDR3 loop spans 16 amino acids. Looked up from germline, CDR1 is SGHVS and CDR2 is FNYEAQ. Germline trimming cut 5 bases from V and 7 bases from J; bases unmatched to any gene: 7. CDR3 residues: CASSTPGTSGRNEQFF. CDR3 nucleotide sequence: TGTGCCAGCAGCACCCCCGGGACTAGCGGGAGAAATGAGCAGTTCTTC.

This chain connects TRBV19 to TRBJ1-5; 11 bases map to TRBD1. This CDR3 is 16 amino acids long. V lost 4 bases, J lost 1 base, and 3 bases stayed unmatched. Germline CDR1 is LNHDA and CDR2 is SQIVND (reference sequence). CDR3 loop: CASSTRDRGSNQPQHF. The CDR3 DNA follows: TGTGCCAGTAGTACTCGGGACAGGGGGAGCAATCAGCCCCAGCATTTT.

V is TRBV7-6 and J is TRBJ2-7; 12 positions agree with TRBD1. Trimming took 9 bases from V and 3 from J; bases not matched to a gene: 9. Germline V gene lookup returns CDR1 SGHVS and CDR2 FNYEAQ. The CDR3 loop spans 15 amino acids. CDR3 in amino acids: CASKTGTGGNYEQYF. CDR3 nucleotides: TGTGCCAGTAAGACCGGGACAGGGGGCAACTACGAGCAGTACTTC.

CDR3 amino acids: CASSLLGGWTSGTSYEQYF. DNA of the CDR3: TGCGCCAGCAGCCTGTTGGGCGGATGGACTAGCGGGACCTCCTACGAGCAGTACTTC. This rearrangement joins TRBV5-1 to TRBJ2-7; 12 bases match TRBD2. V shed 4 bases, J shed 0 bases, and the junction held 14 bases outside the gene matches. The CDR3 extends over 19 amino acids. Germline-derived CDR1 and CDR2 are SGHRS and YFSETQ.